The 22 T cell receptor beta chains in this list originate from one sample, sequenced in a study of blood T cell repertoires in COVID-19. This table comes from immunoSEQ multiplex PCR, and its TCRdb copy is limited to in-frame clones, with some not included. Here the sample spans about 140,000 clones, just under 85% being singletons. The sequenced sample consisted of PBMCs or T cells enriched from blood (not recorded which). These receptors were taken from a woman in her forties or fifties with acute COVID-19.

This chain joins TRBV27 and TRBJ1-1, with 7 bases fitting TRBD1. The germline V gene encodes CDR1 MNHEY and CDR2 SMNVEV (reference sequence). Germline trimming cut 5 bases from V and 8 bases from J; bases unmatched to any gene: 14. The CDR3 spans 15 residues. The CDR3 loop reads CASSHAPGQNSEAFF. The CDR3 region has the DNA TGTGCCAGCAGTCACGCCCCGGGACAGAACTCGGAAGCTTTCTTT.

The chain couples TRBV2 to TRBJ1-5; no clear D. Germline V gene data show CDR1 as SNHLY and CDR2 as FYNNEI. There are 16 residues in the CDR3. Trimming left V 5 bases short and J 3 bases short, with 17 bases between. In DNA form, the CDR3 reads TGTGCCAGCAGTACCGAGCAGGCGAGCCCCAATCAGCCCCAGCATTTT. Protein sequence: CASSTEQASPNQPQHF. Based on the CDR3 plus reference TRBV2 and TRBJ1-5, the full variable domain is EPEVTQTPSHQVTQMGQEVILRCVPISNHLYFYWYRQILGQKVEFLVSFYNNEISEKSEIFDDQFSVERPDGSNFTLKIRSTKLEDSAMYFCASSTEQASPNQPQHFGDGTRLSIL.

This chain uses TRBV25-1 with TRBJ1-6; D uncertain. V dropped 2 bases and J dropped 10 bases, with 21 bases sitting between them. The CDR3 loop spans 17 amino acids. Germline V gene data show CDR1 as MGHDK and CDR2 as SYGVNS. CDR3 sequence: CASSEGLGYSFSSPLHF. CDR3 DNA sequence: TGTGCCAGCAGTGAAGGTTTGGGTTACAGTTTCAGCTCACCCCTCCACTTT.

Here the CDR3 reads CSVEVTGLGNTEAFF. The DNA of the CDR3 is TGCAGCGTTGAGGTGACAGGTTTGGGGAACACTGAAGCTTTCTTT. This chain connects TRBV29-1 to TRBJ1-1; possibly TRBD1 for D (6 bases). This CDR3 has 15 residues. The germline CDR1 and CDR2 sequences are SQVTM and ANQGSEA. The V gene lost 3 bases and the J gene lost 1 base, with 15 bases spanning the gap.

V usage is TRBV6-5 and J usage is TRBJ1-5; no clear D gene. The germline V gene encodes CDR1 MNHEY and CDR2 SVGAGI. V lost 7 bases, J lost 2 bases, and 12 bases lay in between. The CDR3 is 14 residues long. Written as DNA, the CDR3 is TGTGCCAGCAACCAACTAATCGGCAATCAGCCCCAGCATTTT. Its translation is CASNQLIGNQPQHF.

The chain has TRBV27 and TRBJ2-3; 7 bases fit TRBD2. The CDR3 sequence is 15 residues long. With V trimmed by 6 bases and J by 0 bases, 6 bases remained unmatched. The germline V gene has CDR1 MNHEY and CDR2 SMNVEV (reference sequence). CDR3 loop: CASRRLATSTDTQYF. CDR3 nucleotide sequence: TGTGCCAGCAGGAGACTAGCTACAAGCACAGATACGCAGTATTTT.

The V call is TRBV9, the J call TRBJ2-1; maybe TRBD2 (5 bases). The CDR3 sequence is 13 residues long. V lost 0 bases, J lost 8 bases, and 9 bases lay in between. Germline V gene data show CDR1 as SGDLS and CDR2 as YYNGEE. The CDR3 loop reads CASSVGGNDEQFF. In nucleotides, the CDR3 is TGTGCCAGCAGCGTAGGAGGGAACGATGAGCAGTTCTTC.

The rearrangement uses TRBV19 and TRBJ2-1, with D perhaps TRBD1 (6 bases). CDR1 is LNHDA, CDR2 SQIVND, per germline (reference sequence). CDR3 size: 15 residues. The V and J ends lost 7 bases and 3 bases respectively, with 16 bases between them. CDR3 nucleotide sequence: TGTGCCAGTACCCCGCCCAGGGGAAACTACAATGAGCAGTTCTTC. This sequence encodes CASTPPRGNYNEQFF.

The chain combines TRBV7-3 with TRBJ1-6; TRBD1 matches at 8 bases. V shed 6 bases, J shed 4 bases, and the junction held 8 bases outside the gene matches. The CDR3 length is 16 residues. Germline loops: CDR1 SGHTA, CDR2 FQGTGA. The DNA for the CDR3 is TGTGCCAGCAGTCAGGGGGCAAGGGGGTATAATTCACCCCTCCACTTT. Protein: CASSQGARGYNSPLHF.

The chain has TRBV27 and TRBJ2-3, with a possible D match to TRBD2 (8 bases). Germline V gives CDR1 MNHEY, CDR2 SMNVEV (reference sequence). The length of the CDR3 is 16 residues. With 6 bases removed from V and 3 bases from J, the gap between germline ends came to 19 bases. CDR3 sequence: CASSTLGGGRTDTQYF. CDR3 sequence (DNA): TGTGCCAGCAGCACTCTAGGGGGCGGGAGGACAGATACGCAGTATTTT.

V is TRBV30 and J is TRBJ2-1; D is perhaps TRBD2 (6 bases). The CDR3 is 13 amino acids. The germline gives CDR1 GTSNPN, CDR2 SVGIG (reference sequence). V lost 4 bases and J lost 9, with 16 bases in between. The CDR3 bases are TGTGCCTGGACCAAAAAGGGACTTATTGAGCAGTTCTTC. The encoded protein is CAWTKKGLIEQFF.

This chain joins TRBV11-3 and TRBJ1-2, with 7 bases lining up with TRBD1. Germline CDR1 SGHNT, CDR2 YENEEA. This CDR3 has 14 residues. V dropped 6 bases and J dropped 2; count of bases not matched to a gene: 6. The CDR3 bases are TGTGCCAGCAGTCCCACAGGGGCCAACTATGGCTACACCTTC. Translation gives CASSPTGANYGYTF.

The chain uses TRBV5-1 and TRBJ2-5; TRBD2 aligns across 7 bases. With V trimmed by 4 bases and J by 4 bases, 7 bases remained unmatched. The CDR3 loop spans 14 amino acids. Germline-derived CDR1 and CDR2 are SGHRS and YFSETQ. The CDR3 here is CASSAGPGGETQYF. DNA for the CDR3: TGCGCCAGCAGCGCGGGCCCGGGGGGAGAGACCCAGTACTTC.

This chain uses TRBV2 with TRBJ1-6, with TRBD1 as a possible D gene (5 bases). Trimming removed 1 base from V and 8 bases from J, with 9 bases in between. This CDR3 contains 14 residues. The V gene's germline CDR1 is SNHLY and CDR2 FYNNEI. In DNA, the CDR3 is TGTGCCAGCAGTGAAGAGCAGGGTTATTCACCCCTCCACTTT. Encoded protein: CASSEEQGYSPLHF. Full variable domain (remainder filled in from reference TRBV2 and TRBJ1-6): EPEVTQTPSHQVTQMGQEVILRCVPISNHLYFYWYRQILGQKVEFLVSFYNNEISEKSEIFDDQFSVERPDGSNFTLKIRSTKLEDSAMYFCASSEEQGYSPLHFGNGTRLTVT.

To note about this clone: At one of its ends the junction is not consistent with the germline gene, which may arise from a read error. J is TRBJ1-6 and V is TRBV7-3, with 9 nucleotides matching TRBD1. Germline CDR1 SGHTA, CDR2 FQGTGA. The CDR3 is 16 amino acids. CDR3 amino acids: CASSVTGGAYNSPLHF. The CDR3 region has the DNA TGTGCCAGCAGCGTAACAGGGGGCGCGTATAATTCACCCCTCCACTTT.

CDR3 sequence reads: CAWSAGTQNYGYTF. CDR3 sequence (DNA): TGTGCCTGGAGCGCCGGGACACAGAACTATGGCTACACCTTC. The rearrangement joins TRBV30 to TRBJ1-2; tentative D call: TRBD1 (6 bases). CDR1 and CDR2 from the germline V gene are GTSNPN and SVGIG (reference sequence). Deletions cut 3 bases from V and 2 bases from J, with 13 bases between. The CDR3 runs 14 residues.

The chain recombines TRBV11-3 with TRBJ2-7; 7 nucleotides align to TRBD2. J was trimmed by 3 bases and V by 1 base; bases with no gene match: 3. The CDR3 covers 14 residues. Germline V gene sequence: CDR1 SGHNT, CDR2 YENEEA. As DNA, the CDR3 is TGTGCCAGCAGCTTAGGGGGACTACACTACGAGCAGTACTTC. Amino acids: CASSLGGLHYEQYF.

J is TRBJ1-3 and V is TRBV11-1, with D hard to call. From germline, CDR1 is SGHAT and CDR2 FQDESV (reference sequence). The CDR3 loop spans 16 amino acids. V was clipped by 0 bases and J by 0 bases, with 9 bases between them. CDR3 sequence reads: CASSLAGLSSGNTIYF. CDR3 in DNA: TGTGCCAGCAGCTTAGCCGGACTGTCCTCTGGAAACACCATATATTTT.

This rearrangement joins TRBV5-1 to TRBJ2-5; 8 nucleotides align to TRBD1. Germline V CDR1 and CDR2: SGHRS, YFSETQ. V shed 4 bases, J shed 4 bases, and the junction held 9 bases outside the gene matches. This CDR3 comprises 15 residues. The DNA for the CDR3 is TGCGCCAGCAGCGCTTCAGGGGGCTGGGGAGAGACCCAGTACTTC. The encoded protein is CASSASGGWGETQYF.

This clone was seen a single time. The chain carries TRBV19 and TRBJ2-7; 10 nucleotides align to TRBD2. V trimming: 2 bases; J trimming: 4 bases; junction bases outside the gene matches: 5. This CDR3 comprises 15 residues. Germline V gives CDR1 LNHDA, CDR2 SQIVND (reference sequence). The CDR3 protein is CASSISGRARYEQYF. In DNA, the CDR3 is TGTGCCAGTAGTATAAGCGGGAGGGCCCGTTACGAGCAGTACTTC.

The chain carries TRBV10-3 and TRBJ1-4; D is uncertain. The CDR3 is 15 amino acids. The V gene's germline CDR1 is ENHRY and CDR2 SYGVKD. Trimming pared 3 bases from V and 11 bases from J, leaving 19 bases between. The CDR3 DNA reads as TGTGCCATCAGTGATGGGAGGCGTGGGAATCCTAAACTGTTTTTT. Translated, it gives CAISDGRRGNPKLFF.

A single count supports this clone. The V gene is TRBV2, the J gene TRBJ2-1, with 8 nucleotides matching TRBD2. In germline, CDR1 is SNHLY, CDR2 FYNNEI. This CDR3 has 16 residues. The V segment lost 7 bases and the J segment 4 bases; nucleotides outside the gene matches: 12. For the CDR3, the DNA is TGTGCCAGCATTACCCTAGCGGGCGCGACATACAATGAGCAGTTCTTC. It translates to CASITLAGATYNEQFF. Using reference TRBV2 and TRBJ2-1 for the parts outside the CDR3, the full variable domain is EPEVTQTPSHQVTQMGQEVILRCVPISNHLYFYWYRQILGQKVEFLVSFYNNEISEKSEIFDDQFSVERPDGSNFTLKIRSTKLEDSAMYFCASITLAGATYNEQFFGPGTRLTVL.